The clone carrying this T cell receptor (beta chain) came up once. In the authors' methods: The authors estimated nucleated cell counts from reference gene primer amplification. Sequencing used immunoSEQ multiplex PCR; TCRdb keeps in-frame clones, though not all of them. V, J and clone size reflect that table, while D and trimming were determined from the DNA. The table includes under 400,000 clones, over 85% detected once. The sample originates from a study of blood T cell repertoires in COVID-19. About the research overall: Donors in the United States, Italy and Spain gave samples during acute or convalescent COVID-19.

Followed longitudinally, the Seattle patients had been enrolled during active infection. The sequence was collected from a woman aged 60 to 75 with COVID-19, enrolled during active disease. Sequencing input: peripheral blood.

In DNA form, the CDR3 reads TGTGCCAGCAGCCTTGGACAGTCTTCCTCTGGAAACACCATATATTTT. Its translation: CASSLGQSSSGNTIYF. The chain carries TRBV6-6 and TRBJ1-3; the D gene is possibly TRBD1 (6 bases). V lost 6 bases to trimming and J lost 0 bases, with 15 bases between them. There are 16 residues in the CDR3. Germline CDR1 and CDR2: MNHNY and SVGAGI (reference sequence).